This T cell receptor (beta chain) was recovered during a study of blood T cell repertoires in COVID-19. Study-level background: Acute and convalescent COVID-19 specimens originated in the United States, Italy and Spain. T cells, B-cell-depleted T cells, or PBMCs provided the cDNA or gDNA that served as material.

J lost 7 bases, V lost 5 bases, and 6 bases had no gene match. The CDR3 has 13 amino acids. Germline CDR1 ENHRY, CDR2 SYGVKD. In the study's own analysis: Cell counts per sample came from amplifying reference gene primers. Clones were read by immunoSEQ multiplex PCR, and TCRdb kept only the in-frame ones, dropping some. The V and J calls and the clone size are those of that table, but D and trimming were determined from the DNA. The sample contains fewer than 700,000 clones, 85% to 90% of which appear only once. This receptor was identified in a woman aged 45-60 years with COVID-19, enrolled during active disease. V and J are TRBV10-3 and TRBJ1-1, with 8 bases aligning to TRBD1. Material: peripheral blood. The CDR3 spells CAISPGQEGEAFF. In DNA form, the CDR3 reads TGTGCCATCAGTCCGGGACAGGAAGGTGAAGCTTTCTTT.